This record concerns one T cell receptor beta chain sequence. Its antigen remains unknown. Synthesis of cDNA was carried out by template-switch 5'RACE. The reaction used 10-nucleotide random UMIs. Each CDR3 protein gets one entry after TCRdb re-called the 5' RACE reads with MiXCR. In the table there are 130,000 or so distinct CDR3 sequences, more than 2.5% of which are singletons. This entry is derived from a study of neurological immune-mediated disorders. Study-wide results and limits: The study found no CDR3 amino acid sequences shared by expanded clones across subjects, suggesting private repertoires in all groups. In HTLV-1-associated myelopathy, TCR clonal expansion was greatest, and in multiple sclerosis it was least, below healthy controls. One related-CDR3 cluster, identified by phylogenetic grouping, held the repertoires of 18 of 34 multiple sclerosis patients and was a possible signature.

The V end was cut by 2 bases, the J end by 7 bases, with 18 bases between. Germline CDR1 reads SGHAT; CDR2 reads FQNNGV. The CDR3 covers 16 residues. The sequenced sample was PBMCs. This sequence joins TRBV11-2 and TRBJ2-1, with TRBD2 as a possible D gene (5 bases). The TCR was taken from a woman under 40 with multiple sclerosis. For the CDR3, the DNA is TGTGCCAGCAGCTTAATCGGCGAGGGTCTAGGGAATGAGCAGTTCTTC. It codes for CASSLIGEGLGNEQFF.